Detailed here is one TCR beta chain. This entry is derived from a study of blood T cell repertoires in COVID-19. Germline V CDR1 and CDR2: SGHTA, FQGTGA. The V gene lost 5 bases and the J gene lost 0 bases, with 7 bases spanning the gap. The CDR3 has 13 residues. Clones were read by immunoSEQ multiplex PCR, and TCRdb kept only the in-frame ones, dropping some. The sample includes about 120,000 clones, roughly 83% seen only once; the top ten take 0.7% to 0.85%. The sequence derives from a woman in her 70s with acute or convalescent COVID-19. Sequencing was performed on peripheral blood. The V and J genes are TRBV7-3 and TRBJ1-1; D is unresolved. This chain's CDR3 is CASSPGLNTEAFF. The CDR3 DNA sequence: TGTGCCAGCAGCCCCGGGTTGAACACTGAAGCTTTCTTT.